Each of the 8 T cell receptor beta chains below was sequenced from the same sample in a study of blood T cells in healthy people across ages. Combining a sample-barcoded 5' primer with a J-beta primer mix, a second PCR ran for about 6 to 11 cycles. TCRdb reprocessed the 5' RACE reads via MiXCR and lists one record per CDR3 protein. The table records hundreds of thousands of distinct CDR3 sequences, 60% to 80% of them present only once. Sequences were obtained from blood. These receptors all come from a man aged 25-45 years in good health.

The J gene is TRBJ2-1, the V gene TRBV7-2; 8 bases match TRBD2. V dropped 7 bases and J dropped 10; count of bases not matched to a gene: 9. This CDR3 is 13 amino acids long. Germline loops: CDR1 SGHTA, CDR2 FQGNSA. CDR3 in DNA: TGTGCCAGCACGACATATAAGCGGGGGGAGCAGTTCTTC. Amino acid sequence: CASTTYKRGEQFF. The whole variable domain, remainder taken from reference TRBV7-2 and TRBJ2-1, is GAGVSQSPSNKVTEKGKDVELRCDPISGHTALYWYRQSLGQGLEFLIYFQGNSAPDKSGLPSDRFSAERTGGSVSTLTIQRTQQEDSAVYLCASTTYKRGEQFFGPGTRLTVL.

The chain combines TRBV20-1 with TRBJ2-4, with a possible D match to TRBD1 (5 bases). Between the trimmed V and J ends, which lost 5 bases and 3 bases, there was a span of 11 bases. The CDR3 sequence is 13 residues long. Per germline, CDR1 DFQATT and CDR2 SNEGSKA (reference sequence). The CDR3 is CSADDSYKNIQYF. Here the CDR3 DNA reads TGCAGTGCTGATGACAGCTACAAAAACATTCAGTACTTC.

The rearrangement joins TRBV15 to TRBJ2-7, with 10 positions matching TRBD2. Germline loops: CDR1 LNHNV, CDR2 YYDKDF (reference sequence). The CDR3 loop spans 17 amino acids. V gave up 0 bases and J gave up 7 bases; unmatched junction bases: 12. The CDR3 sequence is CATSRDQLSGGEREQYF. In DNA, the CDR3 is TGTGCCACCAGCAGAGATCAGTTGAGCGGGGGGGAAAGGGAGCAGTACTTC.

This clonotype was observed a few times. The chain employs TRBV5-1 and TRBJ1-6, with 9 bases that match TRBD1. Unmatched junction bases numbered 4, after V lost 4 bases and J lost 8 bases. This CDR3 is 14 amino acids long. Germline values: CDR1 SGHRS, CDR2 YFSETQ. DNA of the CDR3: TGCGCCAGCAGCCCGGACAGGGGTGATTCACCCCTCCACTTT. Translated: CASSPDRGDSPLHF. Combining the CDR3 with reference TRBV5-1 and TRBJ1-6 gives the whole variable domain KAGVTQTPRYLIKTRGQQVTLSCSPISGHRSVSWYQQTPGQGLQFLFEYFSETQRNKGNFPGRFSGRQFSNSRSEMNVSTLELGDSALYLCASSPDRGDSPLHFGNGTRLTVT.

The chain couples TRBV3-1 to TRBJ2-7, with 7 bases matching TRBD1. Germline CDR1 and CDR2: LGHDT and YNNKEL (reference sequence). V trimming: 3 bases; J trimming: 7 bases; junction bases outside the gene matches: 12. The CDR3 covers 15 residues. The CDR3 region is CASSQRTGALVEQYF. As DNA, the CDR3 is TGTGCCAGCAGCCAGCGGACAGGCGCCCTGGTTGAGCAGTACTTC.

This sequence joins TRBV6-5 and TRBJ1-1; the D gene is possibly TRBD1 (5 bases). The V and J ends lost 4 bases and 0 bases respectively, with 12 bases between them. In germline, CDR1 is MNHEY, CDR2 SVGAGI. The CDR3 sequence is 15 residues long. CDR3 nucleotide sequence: TGTGCCAGCAGTTCCGCCGGGACGGTGAACACTGAAGCTTTCTTT. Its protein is CASSSAGTVNTEAFF.

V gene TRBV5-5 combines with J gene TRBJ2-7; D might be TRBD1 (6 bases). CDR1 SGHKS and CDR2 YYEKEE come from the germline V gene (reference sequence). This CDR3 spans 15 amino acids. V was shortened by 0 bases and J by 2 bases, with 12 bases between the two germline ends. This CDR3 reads CASSLEPGEAYEQYF. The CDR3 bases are TGTGCCAGCAGCTTGGAGCCAGGGGAAGCCTACGAGCAGTACTTC.

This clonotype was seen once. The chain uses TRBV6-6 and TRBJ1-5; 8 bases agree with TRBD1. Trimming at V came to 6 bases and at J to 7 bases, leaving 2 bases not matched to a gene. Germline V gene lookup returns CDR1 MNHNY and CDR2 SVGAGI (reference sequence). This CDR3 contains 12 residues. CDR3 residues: CASRTGEQPQHF. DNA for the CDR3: TGTGCCAGCAGGACAGGGGAGCAGCCCCAGCATTTT.